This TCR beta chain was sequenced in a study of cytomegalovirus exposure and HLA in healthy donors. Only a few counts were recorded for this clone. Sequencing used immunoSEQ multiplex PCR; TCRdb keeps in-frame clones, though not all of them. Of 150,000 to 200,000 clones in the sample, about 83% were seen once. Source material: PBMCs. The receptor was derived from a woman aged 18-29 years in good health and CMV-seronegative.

CDR3 coding DNA: TGTGCCAGCAGACAGGGGGTAAACACCGGGGAGCTGTTTTTT. Translated: CASRQGVNTGELFF. The chain employs TRBV6-1 and TRBJ2-2; the match to TRBD1 covers 8 bases. Per the germline V gene, CDR1 is MNHNS and CDR2 is SASEGT. After removal of 6 bases from V and 2 bases from J, the junction contained 2 bases not matched to a gene. This CDR3 has 14 amino acids.